The text below deals with one T cell receptor beta chain. Its target is unknown. This specimen belongs to a study of cytomegalovirus exposure and HLA in healthy donors. This CDR3 has 14 residues. V lost 7 bases and J lost 1, with 14 bases in between. Germline CDR1 reads MDHEN; CDR2 reads SYDVKM. Primers for the PCR totalled 60 Vbeta and 13 Jbeta. Assay: immunoSEQ multiplex PCR; the TCRdb copy retains only in-frame clones and omits some. The sample carries 150,000 or so clones, roughly 80% recorded once. Study-wide results and caveats: A prior analysis recorded that most TCR beta V segments were productive about 87% or about 30% of the time. A later analysis linked a missense variant in DCLRE1C to the trimming of TCR beta V and J genes.

Sequenced sample: PBMCs. This receptor was obtained from a male donor in good health and CMV-seropositive. The V gene is TRBV28, the J gene TRBJ2-7; the D gene is possibly TRBD2 (5 bases). The CDR3: CASIPSGTSYEQYF. CDR3 DNA: TGTGCCAGCATCCCCTCGGGAACTTCCTACGAGCAGTACTTC.